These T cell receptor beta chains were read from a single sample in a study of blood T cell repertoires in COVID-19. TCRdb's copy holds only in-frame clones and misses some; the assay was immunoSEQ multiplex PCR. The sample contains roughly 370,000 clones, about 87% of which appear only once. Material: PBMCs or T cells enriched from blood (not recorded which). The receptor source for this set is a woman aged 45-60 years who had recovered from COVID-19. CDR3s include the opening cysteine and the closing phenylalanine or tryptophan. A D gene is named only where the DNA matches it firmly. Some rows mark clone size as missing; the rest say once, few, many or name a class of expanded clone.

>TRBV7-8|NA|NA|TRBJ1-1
CASSHGAGGPEAFF
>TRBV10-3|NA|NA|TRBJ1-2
CAISPDRGGYTF
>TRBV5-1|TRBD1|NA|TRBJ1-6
CASSLASDRGLPLHF
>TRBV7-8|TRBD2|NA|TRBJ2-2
CAIVGSGVIGELFF
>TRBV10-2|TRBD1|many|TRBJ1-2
CASRGTGGDNF
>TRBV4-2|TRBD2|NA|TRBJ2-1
CASSQDGGGGFTYNEQFF
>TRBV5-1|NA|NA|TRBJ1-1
CASSSRDTTRAFF
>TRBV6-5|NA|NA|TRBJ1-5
CASSLMGGNQPQHF
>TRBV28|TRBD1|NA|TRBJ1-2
CASLQGQLNYGYTF
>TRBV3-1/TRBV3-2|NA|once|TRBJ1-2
CASSQELRGPLDGYTF
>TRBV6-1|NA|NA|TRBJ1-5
CASSEMGAFQPQHF
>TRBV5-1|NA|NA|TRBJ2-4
CASSLGGQGTIQYF
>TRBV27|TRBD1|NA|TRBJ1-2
CASRPADRGGGYTF
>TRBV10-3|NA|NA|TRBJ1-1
CAISPQGYDTEAFF
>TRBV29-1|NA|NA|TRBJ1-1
CSVEGQDTEAFF
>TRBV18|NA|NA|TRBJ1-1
CASSEQDNTEAFF
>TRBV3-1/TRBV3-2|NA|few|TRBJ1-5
CASSQGALLLSAQHF
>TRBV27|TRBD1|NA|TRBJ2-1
CASSPRDRKYNEQFF
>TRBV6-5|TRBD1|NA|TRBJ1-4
CASRDRVGKLFF
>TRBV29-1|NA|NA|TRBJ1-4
CSAPREKLFF
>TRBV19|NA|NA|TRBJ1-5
CASSWIDRLDQPQHF
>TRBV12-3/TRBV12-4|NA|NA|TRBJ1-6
CASSLGEGSPLHF